The clone carrying this T cell receptor beta chain turned up a few times. Its antigen is unidentified. The source of the sample is a study of identical twins. The study's findings and limits: The study found weaker excess twin sharing in beta out-of-frame sequences. Modelling underestimated the level of out-of-frame TCR alpha sharing observed in monozygotic twins. A lower insertion count was a feature of abundant cord blood beta clonotypes, with no such feature in memory repertoires.

The authors used template switching to add a universal primer site and gave cDNA unique molecular identifiers. TCRdb called the 5' RACE reads again in MiXCR, with one record for every CDR3 protein. In the table there are hundreds of thousands of distinct CDR3 sequences, 9% to 15% of which are singletons. The CDR3 is made up of 16 amino acids. V gave up 3 bases and J gave up 5 bases, with 19 bases separating them. Germline CDR1 and CDR2: MDHEN and SYDVKM. The same data also contributed to another study, on yellow fever vaccine responses in identical twins.

Sample: CD8+ T cells sorted from blood. J is TRBJ2-5 and V is TRBV28, with a tentative D call TRBD1 (5 bases). The source is a woman younger than 30 in good health. Written as DNA, the CDR3 is TGTGCCAGCAGTTTGAGTGTGGGGCTAGAGTCGGAGACCCAGTACTTC. Protein product: CASSLSVGLESETQYF.